This T cell receptor (beta chain) was documented in a study of T cell changes during pregnancy in multiple sclerosis. The CDR3 runs 15 residues. V was pared by 0 bases and J by 5 bases, with 11 bases between. The germline V gene has CDR1 MGHRA and CDR2 YSYEKL. Data came from immunoSEQ multiplex PCR; TCRdb stores just in-frame clones and leaves some out. The sample records about 110,000 clones, more than 85% being singletons. This sample comprised peripheral blood, obtained in the third trimester of pregnancy. The gene calls are TRBV4-1 and TRBJ1-3; D uncertain. The clonotype comes from a female donor with multiple sclerosis, enrolled in a pregnancy study. DNA of the CDR3: TGCGCCAGCAGCCAAGATATGCAGACTCGAAACACCATATATTTT. Protein sequence: CASSQDMQTRNTIYF.